This entry features one T cell receptor beta chain sequence. This record comes from a study of blood T cell repertoires in COVID-19. At the level of the study: Sites across the United States, Italy and Spain contributed samples from acute and convalescent COVID-19. Sample material is recorded as cDNA or gDNA derived from T cells, B-cell-depleted T cells, or PBMCs.

Trimming stripped 5 bases from V and 2 bases from J, with 9 bases between. The CDR3 spans 13 residues. CDR1 and CDR2 (germline): MNHEY, SVGAGI. As handled by the study authors: Estimation of nucleated cell counts relied on the amplification of reference gene primers. Repertoires were generated with immunoSEQ multiplex PCR, while TCRdb's copy carries only in-frame clones and drops some. Clone size and V and J calls were adopted from that table, with D and trimming inferred from the DNA. Of roughly 100,000 clones in the sample, around four fifths are singletons; the top ten hold more than 9%. The chain joins TRBV6-5 to TRBJ1-2, with D perhaps matching TRBD1 (6 bases). The source is a man aged 65 to 79 with acute or convalescent COVID-19. Sequencing was done on a sample of peripheral blood. CDR3: CASSPGTNYGYTF. The CDR3 DNA is TGTGCCAGCAGTCCAGGGACAAACTATGGCTACACCTTC.